This record looks at one TCR beta chain sequence and its context. This clonotype has a handful of counts. There is no known antigen for this receptor. No base quality values were provided; no much bigger clone lies one nucleotide off. This specimen comes from a study of blood T cells in healthy people across ages (dated by TCRdb to 2013 to 2016). Regarding the research as a whole: In model experiments, template switching captured roughly one uniquely barcoded TCR beta cDNA molecule for every two T cells. Using the same blood draw, the study looked at two additional independent replicas of 1 million unique cDNA reads for two donors, one aged 18 to 30 and the other aged 80 or older. Age-related changes in TCR beta repertoire diversity were measured in the study by deep sequencing normalized with unique cDNA molecular identifiers. Donors of different ages were randomly distributed across sequencing lanes to avoid experimental bias. The donors were split into four age groups: young (average 16 years), middle-aged (around 37), aged (around 67) and long-lived (approximately 80). Overall results and qualifications from the work: The long-lived group showed more naive CD4+ T cells, fewer expanded clones and increased TCR diversity than the aged group, suggesting age selection. Since profiling was done on bulk unsorted PBMCs, naive and antigen-experienced compartments could not be conclusively compared. A strong correlation was found between observed TCR beta diversity and the percentage of naive T cells measured by flow cytometry. Estimates of total diversity from one million sequenced T cells were regarded as lower bounds and underestimates. The CMV infection status of donors was not known, potentially confounding age-related changes in expanded clonotypes. As age increased, observed TCR beta diversity per million T cells dropped in a roughly linear way, and a significant reduction was already evident by age 40.

Receptor libraries were prepared by 5' RACE. Sequenced on an Illumina HiSeq 2500. A second PCR of roughly 7 to 11 cycles was performed with a sample-barcoded 5' primer and a J-beta primer mix. Each TCR beta cDNA molecule received a unique molecular identifier from a template-switch 5' adaptor carrying 12 random nucleotides. Each sample yielded at least 3 million CDR3-containing paired-end reads. First-strand cDNA synthesis was performed from all RNA using the Mint cDNA synthesis kit, with priming by a TRBC-specific oligonucleotide. After uracil-DNA glycosylase treatment, a first 18-cycle PCR used universal primers M1SS and BC2_uni_R on all cDNA. Per the authors' processing: For normalization, 1 million high-quality reads, each with a distinct molecular identifier, were randomly selected from each sample. Reads with shared molecular identifiers were discarded instead of being binned into consensus sequences. MiTCR, run with a Q25 quality threshold and the strictest error-elimination algorithm, handled CDR3 identification, clonotype clustering and error correction. Lower-bound total TCR beta diversity was estimated with a nonparametric unseen species model using Euler transformation. TCRdb took the public reads, trimmed them with fastp at Q25, ran MiXCR for clone calling and kept in-frame beta chains. When rows share a CDR3 protein, they turn into one entry using the most common DNA and genes. V and J calls and clone size were set by TCRdb, not the authors. The sample table contains about 760,000 distinct CDR3 sequences; only one count was recorded for more than 50% of them. Clones ranked in the top ten supply roughly 25% of the sample.

According to the germline V gene, CDR1 reads SQVTM and CDR2 reads ANQGSEA. The cysteine opens and the phenylalanine closes a CDR3 of 13 amino acids. This entry keeps only the CDR3 DNA: 39 bases, framed from base 1. The V end gives up 7 bases and the J end 1 base, leaving 6 bases in the junction not matched to a gene. The donors were around 39 Caucasian individuals from Russia, aged roughly 6 to 100 years, who were systemically healthy. Approximately 9.7 milliliters of peripheral blood were drawn from each donor into EDTA-treated Vacutainer tubes. Ficoll-Paque density-gradient centrifugation was used to isolate PBMCs, with at least 7 million per sample. Total RNA was extracted from PBMCs with Trizol reagent, with at least 5.5 micrograms obtained per sample. The percentages of naive CD45RAhigh/CD27high T cells were determined by flow cytometry on a PBMC aliquot from every donor.

This receptor chain uses TRBV29-1 and TRBJ2-5; the central 7 bases match TRBD2. Material: blood. This TCR derives from a man aged 35 to 55 in good health. The CDR3 protein is CSGSGRAQETQYF. The sequenced DNA is TGCAGCGGATCGGGGAGGGCCCAAGAGACCCAGTACTTC.